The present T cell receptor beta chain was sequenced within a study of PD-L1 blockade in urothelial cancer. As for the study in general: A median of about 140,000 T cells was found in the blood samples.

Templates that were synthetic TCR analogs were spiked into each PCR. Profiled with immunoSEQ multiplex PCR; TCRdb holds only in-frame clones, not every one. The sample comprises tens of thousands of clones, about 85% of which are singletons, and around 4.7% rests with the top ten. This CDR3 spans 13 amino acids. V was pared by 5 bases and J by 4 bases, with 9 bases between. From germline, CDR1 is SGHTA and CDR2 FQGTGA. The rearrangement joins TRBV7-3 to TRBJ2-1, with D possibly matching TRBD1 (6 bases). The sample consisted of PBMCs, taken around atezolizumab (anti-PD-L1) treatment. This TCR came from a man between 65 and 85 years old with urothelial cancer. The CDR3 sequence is CASSPTGYNEQFF. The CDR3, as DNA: TGTGCCAGCAGCCCAACAGGGTACAATGAGCAGTTCTTC.